This T cell receptor (beta chain) was sequenced for a study of blood T cells in healthy people across ages. In its sample, this clonotype was seen a few times. V lost 4 bases and J 5 bases, leaving 14 bases between the germline ends. CDR1 DFQATT and CDR2 SNEGSKA come from the germline V gene (reference sequence). The CDR3 totals 14 residues. With a J-beta primer mix and a sample-barcoded 5' primer, a second PCR ran roughly 6 to 11 cycles. One entry per CDR3 protein, called by TCRdb with MiXCR from the 5' RACE reads. The data hold about 780,000 distinct CDR3 sequences, with 46% observed a single time. This receptor was taken from an older man in good health. The material sequenced was blood. The chain has TRBV20-1 and TRBJ1-4; maybe TRBD1 (6 bases). CDR3 bases: TGCAGTGCTATTCCACAGGGTAGAAATGAAAAACTGTTTTTT. Translation: CSAIPQGRNEKLFF.